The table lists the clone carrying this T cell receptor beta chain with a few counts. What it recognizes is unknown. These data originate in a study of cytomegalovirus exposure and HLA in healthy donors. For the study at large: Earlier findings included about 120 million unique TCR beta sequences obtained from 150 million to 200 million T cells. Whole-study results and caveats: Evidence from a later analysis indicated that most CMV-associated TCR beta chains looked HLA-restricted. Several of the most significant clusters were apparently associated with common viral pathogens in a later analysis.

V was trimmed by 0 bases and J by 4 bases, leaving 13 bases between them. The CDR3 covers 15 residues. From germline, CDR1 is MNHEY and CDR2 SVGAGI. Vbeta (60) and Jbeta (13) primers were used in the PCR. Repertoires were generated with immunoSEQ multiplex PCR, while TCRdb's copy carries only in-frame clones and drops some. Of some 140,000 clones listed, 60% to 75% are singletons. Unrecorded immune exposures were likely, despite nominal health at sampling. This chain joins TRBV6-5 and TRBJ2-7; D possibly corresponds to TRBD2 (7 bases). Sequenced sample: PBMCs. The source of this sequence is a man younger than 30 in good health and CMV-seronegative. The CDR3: CASSYSSRGAYEQYF. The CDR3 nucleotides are TGTGCCAGCAGTTACTCAAGCCGGGGGGCTTACGAGCAGTACTTC.